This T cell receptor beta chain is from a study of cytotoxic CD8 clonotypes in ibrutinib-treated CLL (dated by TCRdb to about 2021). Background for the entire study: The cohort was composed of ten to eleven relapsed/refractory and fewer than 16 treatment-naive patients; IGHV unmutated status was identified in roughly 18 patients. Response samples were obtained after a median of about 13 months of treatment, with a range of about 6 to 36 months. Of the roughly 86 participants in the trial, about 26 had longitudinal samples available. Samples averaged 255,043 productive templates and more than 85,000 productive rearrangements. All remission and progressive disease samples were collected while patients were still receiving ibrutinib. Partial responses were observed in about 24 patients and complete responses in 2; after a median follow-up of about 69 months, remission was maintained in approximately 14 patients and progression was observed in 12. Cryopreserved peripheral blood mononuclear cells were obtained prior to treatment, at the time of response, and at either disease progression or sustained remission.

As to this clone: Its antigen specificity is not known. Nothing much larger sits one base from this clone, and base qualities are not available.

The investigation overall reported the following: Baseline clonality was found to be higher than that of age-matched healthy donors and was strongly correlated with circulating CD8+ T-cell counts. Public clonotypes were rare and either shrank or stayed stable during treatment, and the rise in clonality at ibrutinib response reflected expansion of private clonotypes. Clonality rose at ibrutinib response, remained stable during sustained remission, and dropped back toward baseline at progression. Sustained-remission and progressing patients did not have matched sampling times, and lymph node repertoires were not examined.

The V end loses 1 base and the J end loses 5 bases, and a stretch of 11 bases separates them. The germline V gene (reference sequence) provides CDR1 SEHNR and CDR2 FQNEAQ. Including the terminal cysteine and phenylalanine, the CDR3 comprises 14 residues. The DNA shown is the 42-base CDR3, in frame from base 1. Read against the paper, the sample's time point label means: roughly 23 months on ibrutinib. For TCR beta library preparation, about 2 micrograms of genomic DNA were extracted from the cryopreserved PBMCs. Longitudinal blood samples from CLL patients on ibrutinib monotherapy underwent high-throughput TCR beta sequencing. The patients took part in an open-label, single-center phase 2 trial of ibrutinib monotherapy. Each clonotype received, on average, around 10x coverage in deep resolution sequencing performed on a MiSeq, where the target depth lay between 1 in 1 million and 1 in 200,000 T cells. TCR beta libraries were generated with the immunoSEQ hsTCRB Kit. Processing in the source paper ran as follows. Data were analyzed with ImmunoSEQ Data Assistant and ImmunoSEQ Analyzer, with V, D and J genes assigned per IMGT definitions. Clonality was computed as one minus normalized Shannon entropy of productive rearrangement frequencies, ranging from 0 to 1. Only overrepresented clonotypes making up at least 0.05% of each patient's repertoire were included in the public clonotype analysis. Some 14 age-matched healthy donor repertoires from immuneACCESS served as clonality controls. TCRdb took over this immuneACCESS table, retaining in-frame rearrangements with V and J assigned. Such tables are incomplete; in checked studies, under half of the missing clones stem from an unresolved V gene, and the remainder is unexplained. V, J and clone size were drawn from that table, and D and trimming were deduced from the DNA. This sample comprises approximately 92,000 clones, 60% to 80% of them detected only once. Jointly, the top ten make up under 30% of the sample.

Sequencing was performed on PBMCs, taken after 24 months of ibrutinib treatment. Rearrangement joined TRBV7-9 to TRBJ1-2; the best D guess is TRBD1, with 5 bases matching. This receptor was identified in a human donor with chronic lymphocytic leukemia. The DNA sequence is TGTGCCAGCAGCTTAGATCGGGGGAGGTATGGCTACACCTTC. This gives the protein CASSLDRGRYGYTF.